Included here is one T cell receptor (beta chain) sequence, with context. This record belongs to a study of T cells in localized non-small cell lung cancer. The CDR3 sequence is 13 residues long. Germline CDR1 GTSNPN, CDR2 SVGIG (reference sequence). Deletions cut 0 bases from V and 5 bases from J, with 8 bases between. TCRdb's table, derived via immunoSEQ multiplex PCR, lists solely in-frame clones and lacks some. The table includes under 20,000 clones, roughly nine tenths detected once. The sequence derives from a woman aged 35-70 years with stage I lung adenocarcinoma. The chain uses TRBV30 and TRBJ1-3, with no clear D. The material was peripheral blood, obtained before any cancer treatment. Here the CDR3 reads CAWSVSGRNTIYF. In DNA form, the CDR3 reads TGTGCCTGGAGTGTGTCGGGGAGAAACACCATATATTTT.